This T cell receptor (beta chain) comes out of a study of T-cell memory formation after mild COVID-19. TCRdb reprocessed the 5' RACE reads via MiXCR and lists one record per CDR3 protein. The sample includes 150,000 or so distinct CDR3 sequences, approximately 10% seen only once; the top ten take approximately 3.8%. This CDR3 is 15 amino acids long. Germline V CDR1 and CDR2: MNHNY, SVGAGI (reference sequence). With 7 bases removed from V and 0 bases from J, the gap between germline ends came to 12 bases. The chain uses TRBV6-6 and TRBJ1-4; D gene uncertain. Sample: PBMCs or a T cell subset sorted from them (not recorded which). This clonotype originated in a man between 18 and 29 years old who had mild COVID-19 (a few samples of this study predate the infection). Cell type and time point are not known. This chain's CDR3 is CASTTSGATNEKLFF. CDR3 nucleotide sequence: TGTGCCAGCACCACGTCAGGAGCAACTAATGAAAAACTGTTTTTT.